What follows are 19 T cell receptor beta chains derived from one specimen sequenced in a study of naive and memory T cell subsets. Both TRBC1 and TRBC2 were covered by a beta constant-region primer of two equimolar oligonucleotides. Four rounds of PCR amplified the ligated cDNA using nested alpha and beta constant-region primers plus SP2. TCRdb reprocessed the UMI-ligation and nested PCR reads via MiXCR and lists one record per CDR3 protein. The sample holds 80,000 to 95,000 distinct CDR3 sequences, 9% to 9.5% seen once. Input material: naive CD8+ T cells from blood. All receptors derive from a human donor in good health.

The genes are TRBV7-9 and TRBJ2-1; 7 positions match TRBD2. Germline-derived CDR1 and CDR2 are SEHNR and FQNEAQ (reference sequence). The CDR3 is 17 amino acids. With V trimmed by 4 bases and J by 5 bases, 14 bases remained unmatched. CDR3 bases: TGTGCCAGCAGCTCCGATCCGGGACTAAAGAGTCACAATGAGCAGTTCTTC. Amino acid sequence: CASSSDPGLKSHNEQFF. The entire variable domain, with the rest obtained from reference TRBV7-9 and TRBJ2-1, is as follows: DTGVSQNPRHKITKRGQNVTFRCDPISEHNRLYWYRQTLGQGPEFLTYFQNEAQLEKSRLLSDRFSAERPKGSFSTLEIQRTEQGDSAMYLCASSSDPGLKSHNEQFFGPGTRLTVL.

By share of the sample, this clonotype is medium-sized. The genes are TRBV12-3 or TRBV12-4 and TRBJ1-5; D ambiguous. The CDR3 has 12 residues. The V gene lost 3 bases and the J gene lost 4 bases, with 4 bases spanning the gap. CDR3: CASSLGNQPQHF. For the CDR3, the DNA is TGTGCCAGCAGTTTGGGTAATCAGCCCCAGCATTTT.

This chain uses TRBV7-2 with TRBJ2-5; tentatively, D is TRBD1 (5 bases). Trimming stripped 1 base from V and 2 bases from J, with 14 bases between. The CDR3 spans 16 residues. Per germline, CDR1 SGHTA and CDR2 FQGNSA. In DNA form, the CDR3 reads TGTGCCAGCAGCTTAGGGACAAGAAGAACGCAAGAGACCCAGTACTTC. Translation: CASSLGTRRTQETQYF.

The table lists this clonotype with a few counts. The chain carries TRBV2 and TRBJ1-1; no clear D gene. The CDR3 has 14 residues. The germline gives CDR1 SNHLY, CDR2 FYNNEI. Trimming cost V 8 bases and J 1 base, with 14 bases left between them. For the CDR3, the DNA is TGTGCCAGCCCCCTTAGAGGCAGGAACACTGAAGCTTTCTTT. It is translated as CASPLRGRNTEAFF. Using reference TRBV2 and TRBJ1-1 for the parts outside the CDR3, the full variable domain is EPEVTQTPSHQVTQMGQEVILRCVPISNHLYFYWYRQILGQKVEFLVSFYNNEISEKSEIFDDQFSVERPDGSNFTLKIRSTKLEDSAMYFCASPLRGRNTEAFFGQGTRLTVV.

The chain combines TRBV9 with TRBJ2-7; possible D gene TRBD2, 5 bases. Trimming removed 0 bases at V and 6 bases at J, with 7 bases between. This CDR3 is 12 amino acids long. Germline values: CDR1 SGDLS, CDR2 YYNGEE. The CDR3 region is CASSVGGSEQYF. The CDR3 nucleotides read TGTGCCAGCAGCGTAGGTGGGAGCGAGCAGTACTTC.

This clonotype was recorded at least ten times. CDR3 in DNA: TGTGCCAGCAGTTGGGGGACTGAAGCTTTCTTT. It yields the protein CASSWGTEAFF. The rearrangement uses TRBV27 and TRBJ1-1, with TRBD1 as a possible D gene (5 bases). Germline assignment: CDR1 MNHEY and CDR2 SMNVEV (reference sequence). This CDR3 spans 11 amino acids. Trimming stripped 4 bases from V and 5 bases from J, with 5 bases between.

The chain is built from TRBV30 and TRBJ2-7; tentatively, D is TRBD2 (5 bases). The CDR3 runs 12 residues. Trimming stripped 4 bases from V and 1 base from J, with 8 bases between. CDR1 and CDR2 from the germline V gene are GTSNPN and SVGIG (reference sequence). DNA for the CDR3: TGTGCCTGGACCGGACTGTCCTACGAGCAGTACTTC. It specifies CAWTGLSYEQYF.

This clonotype was observed a few times. The V and J genes are TRBV29-1 and TRBJ2-1; possibly TRBD2 for D (6 bases). The CDR3 is made up of 15 amino acids. The V end was cut by 4 bases, the J end by 4 bases, with 17 bases between. CDR1 SQVTM and CDR2 ANQGSEA come from the germline V gene. Here the CDR3 reads CSVGRDSLHYNEQFF. The CDR3 DNA reads TGCAGCGTTGGAAGGGACTCCCTCCATTACAATGAGCAGTTCTTC.

The V and J genes are TRBV27 and TRBJ1-2; 8 positions agree with TRBD1. This CDR3 is built from 15 residues. Germline CDR1 reads MNHEY; CDR2 reads SMNVEV (reference sequence). V lost 0 bases and J lost 8; bases outside the gene matches: 8. The CDR3 sequence: CASSLSGGQAAGYTF. In DNA, the CDR3 is TGTGCCAGCAGTTTATCGGGGGGACAGGCAGCGGGCTACACCTTC.

This clonotype showed up just a few times. The chain recombines TRBV29-1 with TRBJ2-3; 7 bases are shared with TRBD2. V dropped 7 bases and J dropped 4; count of bases not matched to a gene: 5. Germline V lookup: CDR1 SQVTM, CDR2 ANQGSEA. This CDR3 spans 12 amino acids. This chain's CDR3 is CSEGLEADTQYF. The CDR3 DNA reads as TGCAGCGAAGGACTAGAAGCAGATACGCAGTATTTT.

In regard to this clonotype: This sequence may be a read error, since a much larger clone differs from it by one base. The CDR3 DNA reads as TGTGCCAGCACCTCGGATCTGAGACAAGAGACCCGGTACTTC. It translates to CASTSDLRQETRYF. This chain connects TRBV12-3 or TRBV12-4 to TRBJ2-5; D call uncertain. The CDR3 has 14 amino acids.

The V call is TRBV12-3 or TRBV12-4, the J call TRBJ2-1; no reliable D call. The V end lost 6 bases, the J end lost 8 bases, and 14 bases lay between the germline ends. There are 13 residues in the CDR3. CDR3 sequence (DNA): TGTGCCAGCAGCCCCGACATGTCGCATGAGCAGTTCTTC. This translates into CASSPDMSHEQFF.

The chain combines TRBV6-6 with TRBJ2-1; 13 nucleotides align to TRBD2. J gave up 7 bases and V 6 bases, and 6 bases lay outside the gene matches. The CDR3 is made up of 15 amino acids. Germline CDR1 is MNHNY and CDR2 is SVGAGI (reference sequence). Written as DNA, the CDR3 is TGTGCCAGCAGCACCCCGGGACTAGCGGGAAATGAGCAGTTCTTC. Its protein is CASSTPGLAGNEQFF.

This chain links TRBV28 with TRBJ2-1; 10 positions agree with TRBD1. J gave up 0 bases and V 8 bases, and 16 bases lay outside the gene matches. From germline, CDR1 is MDHEN and CDR2 SYDVKM. The CDR3 runs 19 residues. The chain's CDR3 is CASASDRDRGLSSYNEQFF. The DNA for the CDR3 is TGTGCCAGCGCCAGCGACCGGGACAGGGGCTTAAGCTCCTACAATGAGCAGTTCTTC.

This clonotype was counted only a few times. The chain joins TRBV18 to TRBJ2-1, with TRBD2 matching 8 bases. Germline CDR1 reads KGHSH; CDR2 reads LQKENI. The length of the CDR3 is 16 residues. J gave up 0 bases and V 4 bases, and 5 bases lay outside the gene matches. The CDR3, as DNA: TGTGCCAGCTCACTCGGGGGGGGAGGCTCCTACAATGAGCAGTTCTTC. Translation gives CASSLGGGGSYNEQFF.

This clonotype was seen many times. The rearrangement joins TRBV14 to TRBJ2-7, with D possibly being TRBD1 (5 bases). V was pared by 2 bases and J by 4 bases, with 15 bases between. Germline CDR1 SGHDN, CDR2 FVKESK. The length of the CDR3 is 15 residues. The CDR3 sequence is CASSQKEGAGYEQYF. CDR3 nucleotide sequence: TGTGCCAGCAGCCAAAAGGAAGGGGCAGGATACGAGCAGTACTTC.

This clonotype was seen ten or more times. The chain employs TRBV9 and TRBJ2-7; 8 bases agree with TRBD1. Germline loops: CDR1 SGDLS, CDR2 YYNGEE. Trimming cost V 3 bases and J 2 bases; bases outside gene matches: 7. The CDR3 contains 15 residues. CDR3 DNA: TGTGCCAGCAGCGCGGGACAGGAAACAACCTACGAGCAGTACTTC. Translation gives CASSAGQETTYEQYF.

This clonotype was seen more than once but under ten times. The chain joins TRBV7-6 to TRBJ2-2; 9 bases map to TRBD2. There are 15 residues in the CDR3. The V gene's germline CDR1 is SGHVS and CDR2 FNYEAQ. The junction had 5 bases not matched to a gene; V was cut back by 4 bases and J by 5 bases. CDR3 nucleotides: TGTGCCAGCAGCTCTTCAGCGGGAGGAACCGGGGAGCTGTTTTTT. This gives the protein CASSSSAGGTGELFF.

The rearrangement uses TRBV7-9 and TRBJ2-1, with D perhaps being TRBD1 or TRBD2 (5 bases each). Germline CDR1 reads SEHNR; CDR2 reads FQNEAQ (reference sequence). The CDR3 contains 16 residues. V was cut by 4 bases and J by 4 bases, with 17 bases left in between. CDR3 DNA: TGTGCCAGCAGCTCAGCTGGGGGACGAGATTACAATGAGCAGTTCTTC. Its protein is CASSSAGGRDYNEQFF.